The T cell receptor beta chain under discussion was sequenced for a study of T cell responses to AZD1222 COVID-19 vaccine. Study-wide results and caveats: Spike was spanned by vaccine-associated CD4 TCRs, with dominance at 160-218 and 743-854. All repertoire sampling was performed exclusively after the peak T cell response.

The method was immunoSEQ multiplex PCR; TCRdb's version includes in-frame clones alone and lacks a portion of them. The sample lists some 25,000 clones; approximately 85% were seen once. In the case of this clone: Its antigen is undetermined.

Sequences were derived from peripheral blood, sampled 28 days after the second AZD1222 dose. This TCR came from an adult who received the AZD1222 COVID-19 vaccine.

The CDR3 loop reads CASSPASGTGGYNEQFF. The CDR3 nucleotides read TGTGCCAGCAGCCCAGCCTCCGGGACAGGGGGCTACAATGAGCAGTTCTTC. The J gene is TRBJ2-1, the V gene TRBV6-4, with 11 bases identical to TRBD1. CDR3 length: 17 residues. Germline trimming cut 6 bases from V and 3 bases from J; bases unmatched to any gene: 10. Germline loops: CDR1 MRHNA, CDR2 SNTAGT.